The 17 T cell receptor beta chains given below trace back to one sample, sequenced in a study of cytomegalovirus exposure and HLA in healthy donors. PCR amplification relied on 60 Vbeta primers (plus 13 Jbeta primers). The assay was immunoSEQ multiplex PCR, and TCRdb's table has in-frame clones only and misses some. Of roughly 170,000 clones detected, around 83% appear once; the ten largest clones hold around 1.2%. Source material: PBMCs. The receptors come from a girl aged 2-10 years in good health and CMV-seropositive.

The rearrangement joins TRBV6-5 to TRBJ2-1; possibly TRBD2 for D (5 bases). Trimming pared 6 bases from V and 2 bases from J, leaving 8 bases between. The CDR3 covers 13 residues. Germline-derived CDR1 and CDR2 are MNHEY and SVGAGI. The CDR3 coding sequence is TGTGCCAGCAGACGGGAAGCCTACAATGAGCAGTTCTTC. This translates into CASRREAYNEQFF.

The chain carries TRBV27 and TRBJ2-7; D possibly corresponds to TRBD1 (6 bases). The V gene lost 8 bases and the J gene lost 0 bases, with 11 bases spanning the gap. Per the germline V gene, CDR1 is MNHEY and CDR2 is SMNVEV (reference sequence). CDR3 length equals 13 residues. CDR3 DNA sequence: TGTGCCAGCGCTCGCAGGGGCTCCTACGAGCAGTACTTC. Residues: CASARRGSYEQYF.

The genes are TRBV7-2 and TRBJ2-3, with 8 bases fitting TRBD2. V trimming: 0 bases; J trimming: 6 bases; junction bases outside the gene matches: 5. The CDR3 sequence is 15 residues long. CDR1 and CDR2 (germline): SGHTA, FQGNSA. The CDR3 protein is CASSLARGGRDTQYF. CDR3 coding DNA: TGTGCCAGCAGCTTAGCTCGGGGGGGCCGGGATACGCAGTATTTT.

V gene TRBV28 combines with J gene TRBJ1-2, with a possible D match to TRBD1 (5 bases). There are 11 residues in the CDR3. CDR1 and CDR2 (germline): MDHEN, SYDVKM. In DNA form, the CDR3 reads TGTGCTGCAGGGAATTCCCGGGGCTACACCTTC. This sequence encodes CAAGNSRGYTF.

The gene calls are TRBV5-1 and TRBJ2-7, with TRBD2 matching 10 bases. Per germline, CDR1 SGHRS and CDR2 YFSETQ. Trimming removed 3 bases from V and 3 bases from J; junction bases left unmatched: 6. The CDR3 has 15 residues. This CDR3 reads CASSSGLAAGYEQYF. The CDR3 DNA is TGCGCCAGCAGCTCCGGACTAGCGGCGGGCTACGAGCAGTACTTC.

This clone showed up just a few times. The rearrangement joins TRBV5-6 to TRBJ1-1; tentative D call: TRBD1 (5 bases). The germline gives CDR1 SGHDT, CDR2 YYEEEE. This CDR3 is 14 amino acids long. V lost 1 base and J lost 5, with 12 bases in between. The DNA for the CDR3 is TGTGCCAGCAGCTTGAGCCCCCGGGGGACTGAAGCTTTCTTT. Its translation is CASSLSPRGTEAFF.

This clone was found once. The gene calls are TRBV6-6 and TRBJ2-6; D possibly corresponds to TRBD2 (5 bases). This CDR3 is 15 amino acids long. Trimming removed 6 bases from V and 1 base from J, with 10 bases in between. Per germline, CDR1 MNHNY and CDR2 SVGAGI (reference sequence). CDR3 loop: CASSPRGSGANVLTF. The CDR3 region has the DNA TGTGCCAGCAGCCCCCGAGGGTCTGGGGCCAACGTCCTGACTTTC.

V gene TRBV27 combines with J gene TRBJ1-2; 7 bases are shared with TRBD1. CDR3 length: 15 amino acids. Per the germline V gene, CDR1 is MNHEY and CDR2 is SMNVEV (reference sequence). J lost 4 bases, V lost 5 bases, and 10 bases had no gene match. CDR3 in DNA: TGTGCCAGCAGTCCATCCCGGGACAGATTCTATGGCTACACCTTC. Translating it yields CASSPSRDRFYGYTF.

V and J are TRBV4-1 and TRBJ2-1, with TRBD2 identical over 7 bases. The CDR3 is 12 residues long. V trimming: 2 bases; J trimming: 9 bases; junction bases outside the gene matches: 1. Germline CDR1 and CDR2: MGHRA and YSYEKL. CDR3 loop: CASSQIAGEQFF. CDR3 in DNA: TGCGCCAGCAGCCAAATAGCGGGTGAGCAGTTCTTC.

This clone turned up a few times. The V call is TRBV6-1, the J call TRBJ1-1, with D possibly TRBD1 on 5 matching bases. Trimming removed 7 bases from V and 4 bases from J, with 19 bases in between. The germline V gene has CDR1 MNHNS and CDR2 SASEGT. This CDR3 is built from 15 residues. CDR3 protein: CASTTTRGVFTEAFF. CDR3 DNA sequence: TGTGCCAGCACTACCACACGGGGGGTATTCACTGAAGCTTTCTTT.

This clone was found once. The chain joins TRBV11-3 to TRBJ1-3; 7 bases align to TRBD1. This CDR3 spans 15 amino acids. J lost 2 bases, V lost 3 bases, and 4 bases had no gene match. The germline gives CDR1 SGHNT, CDR2 YENEEA. The CDR3 nucleotides are TGTGCCAGCAGCTTGCGACAGGGCCCTGGAAACACCATATATTTT. It is translated as CASSLRQGPGNTIYF.

The V gene is TRBV5-1, the J gene TRBJ2-6; D is possibly TRBD1 (6 bases). Trimming removed 9 bases from V and 0 bases from J, with 13 bases in between. The CDR3 extends over 15 amino acids. The germline gives CDR1 SGHRS, CDR2 YFSETQ. CDR3 bases: TGCGCCACCGAACAGGGTAACTCTGGGGCCAACGTCCTGACTTTC. This encodes CATEQGNSGANVLTF.

The gene calls are TRBV7-9 and TRBJ2-7; D might be TRBD2 (6 bases). Germline V CDR1 and CDR2: SEHNR, FQNEAQ (reference sequence). V lost 5 bases and J lost 3, with 14 bases in between. The CDR3 consists of 14 residues. The CDR3 DNA sequence: TGTGCCAGCAGCCCGCCGACGGGACTCTACGAGCAGTACTTC. Translating gives CASSPPTGLYEQYF.

V usage is TRBV12-5 and J usage is TRBJ2-1; D is perhaps TRBD2 (5 bases). The CDR3 length is 12 residues. V was shortened by 6 bases and J by 12 bases, with 15 bases between the two germline ends. Germline CDR1 LGHNT, CDR2 FRNRAP. DNA for the CDR3: TGTGCTAGTGGCACACTAGTCCGAGGGCAGTTCTTC. This encodes CASGTLVRGQFF.

This chain connects TRBV25-1 to TRBJ2-6; 7 nucleotides agree with TRBD1. Losses at the gene ends were 7 bases for V and 4 bases for J; bases not matched to a gene: 7. Germline V CDR1 and CDR2: MGHDK, SYGVNS. The CDR3 consists of 15 residues. The CDR3 bases are TGTGCCAGCAACAAAAAGGGGGCCGGGGCCAACGTCCTGACTTTC. As protein: CASNKKGAGANVLTF. The entire variable domain, with the rest obtained from reference TRBV25-1 and TRBJ2-6, is as follows: EADIYQTPRYLVIGTGKKITLECSQTMGHDKMYWYQQDPGMELHLIHYSYGVNSTEKGDLSSESTVSRIRTEHFPLTLESARPSHTSQYLCASNKKGAGANVLTFGAGSRLTVL.

The gene calls are TRBV5-4 and TRBJ2-7; D perhaps matches TRBD1 (6 bases). V was shortened by 0 bases and J by 0 bases, with 10 bases between the two germline ends. Germline V lookup: CDR1 SGHNT, CDR2 YYREEE (reference sequence). CDR3 length: 15 residues. CDR3 residues: CASSLGTAYSYEQYF. The DNA for the CDR3 is TGTGCCAGCAGCTTGGGGACAGCCTACTCCTACGAGCAGTACTTC.

This chain joins TRBV25-1 and TRBJ2-5, with D possibly being TRBD2 (5 bases). There are 14 residues in the CDR3. Trimming shortened V by 6 bases and J by 0 bases, and 11 bases separated the two germline ends. CDR1 is MGHDK, CDR2 SYGVNS, per germline. CDR3 sequence (DNA): TGTGCCAGCAGCCTAACGGGGTACCAAGAGACCCAGTACTTC. This encodes CASSLTGYQETQYF.